Shown below are 21 T cell receptor beta chains from a single sample sequenced in a study of spatial heterogeneity in lung cancer. No antigens are known for them. Findings and limits, study-wide: For expanded intratumoral alpha and beta TCRs, counts tracked tumor mutation counts.

Time point denoted: sample taken at primary tumor resection. MiXCR, run by TCRdb on the 5' RACE reads, gives a single entry per CDR3 protein. The sample shows some 4,800 distinct CDR3 sequences, roughly 12% of them seen only once. The input for sequencing was lung tumor tissue, taken at surgery. Source of these receptors: a male donor with early-stage non-small cell lung cancer.

This clonotype was seen ten or more times. The library was built for alpha chains, so this beta chain is an off-target read and its size means little. The chain is built from TRBV2 and TRBJ2-1, with 10 bases that match TRBD2. The germline CDR1 and CDR2 sequences are SNHLY and FYNNEI. The CDR3 is made up of 17 amino acids. J gave up 3 bases and V 7 bases, and 12 bases lay outside the gene matches. DNA of the CDR3: TGTGCCAGCAACGTCCCTAGCGGGAGACCAGTCTACAATGAGCAGTTCTTC. This codes for CASNVPSGRPVYNEQFF.

In its sample, this clonotype was seen a few times. The size of this beta chain means little, since it is a stray read in a library made for alpha chains. The V call is TRBV10-2, the J call TRBJ2-5; D is ambiguous. In germline, CDR1 is WSHSY, CDR2 SAAADI. V gave up 6 bases and J gave up 0 bases, with 8 bases separating them. The CDR3 length is 13 residues. The CDR3 bases are TGCGCCAGCAGAAGAAAAAACCAAGAGACCCAGTACTTC. Translating gives CASRRKNQETQYF.

Ten or more counts support this clonotype. Since it is a stray read in a library aimed at alpha chains, this beta chain has a size that is not meaningful. V and J are TRBV5-1 and TRBJ1-6; D call uncertain. The CDR3 has 14 amino acids. V was clipped by 1 base and J by 7 bases, with 9 bases between them. CDR1 and CDR2 from the germline V gene are SGHRS and YFSETQ. CDR3 protein: CASSLQMENSPLHF. The CDR3, as DNA: TGCGCCAGCAGCTTGCAGATGGAGAATTCACCCCTCCACTTT. The variable domain in full, completed from reference TRBV5-1 and TRBJ1-6, reads KAGVTQTPRYLIKTRGQQVTLSCSPISGHRSVSWYQQTPGQGLQFLFEYFSETQRNKGNFPGRFSGRQFSNSRSEMNVSTLELGDSALYLCASSLQMENSPLHFGNGTRLTVT.

This clonotype occurred many times. The library was built for alpha chains, so this beta chain is an off-target read and its size means little. The chain uses TRBV6-1 and TRBJ2-1, with 8 bases identical to TRBD1. There are 12 residues in the CDR3. Germline values: CDR1 MNHNS, CDR2 SASEGT. The V and J ends lost 3 bases and 9 bases, in that order; junction bases with no gene match: 1. CDR3 sequence: CASSDRGREQFF. CDR3 nucleotide sequence: TGTGCCAGCAGTGACAGGGGGCGTGAGCAGTTCTTC.

By sample share, this clonotype is medium-sized. This beta chain is off target for a library built for alpha chains, so its abundance means little. The V and J genes are TRBV29-1 and TRBJ1-1, with D perhaps TRBD1 (6 bases). The CDR3 loop spans 13 amino acids. Between the trimmed V and J ends, which lost 7 bases and 4 bases, there was a span of 16 bases. In germline, CDR1 is SQVTM, CDR2 ANQGSEA. CDR3 bases: TGCAGCGGAGGTCAGGGGCAGGGCACTGAAGCTTTCTTT. It is translated as CSGGQGQGTEAFF.

Note on this clonotype: This beta chain turned up in a library designed for alpha chains; as an off-target read, its abundance says little. The chain links TRBV6-2 or TRBV6-3 to TRBJ2-2, with 8 bases lining up with TRBD1. This CDR3 is 17 amino acids long. The trim removed 6 bases at V and 0 bases at J, leaving 9 bases unmatched. The V gene's germline CDR1 is MNHEY and CDR2 SVGEGT. In DNA form, the CDR3 reads TGTGCCAGCAGGATCTTTGGACAGGGCCCGAACACCGGGGAGCTGTTTTTT. The encoded protein is CASRIFGQGPNTGELFF.

This clonotype was seen at least ten times. Within a library made for alpha chains, this beta chain is off target, and its count is uninformative. The CDR3 sequence: CASSVAAGGFYEQFF. The CDR3 DNA is TGTGCCAGCAGCGTAGCTGCGGGGGGGTTCTATGAGCAGTTCTTC. The chain links TRBV9 to TRBJ2-1; 9 positions agree with TRBD2. V dropped 0 bases and J dropped 8; count of bases not matched to a gene: 6. The CDR3 contains 15 residues. CDR1 is SGDLS and CDR2 is YYNGEE in the germline V gene. Full variable domain (rest looked up from reference TRBV9 and TRBJ2-1): DSGVTQTPKHLITATGQRVTLRCSPRSGDLSVYWYQQSLDQGLQFLIQYYNGEERAKGNILERFSAQQFPDLHSELNLSSLELGDSALYFCASSVAAGGFYEQFFGPGTRLTVL.

By its share, this clonotype is medium-sized. The library was built for alpha chains, so this beta chain is an off-target read and its size means little. The genes are TRBV6-5 and TRBJ1-2; D call uncertain. V lost 2 bases and J lost 4, with 14 bases in between. Germline lookup yields CDR1 MNHEY and CDR2 SVGAGI. This CDR3 has 15 amino acids. CDR3 in amino acids: CASSYVKGFAYGYTF. The CDR3 DNA reads as TGTGCCAGCAGTTACGTTAAAGGGTTTGCCTATGGCTACACCTTC.

Many counts were recorded for this clonotype. This beta chain lies outside the target of a library built for alpha chains; its clone size means little. The chain links TRBV20-1 to TRBJ2-1; tentatively, D is TRBD1 or TRBD2 (5 bases each). V was clipped by 3 bases and J by 6 bases, with 15 bases between them. The V gene's germline CDR1 is DFQATT and CDR2 SNEGSKA (reference sequence). This CDR3 comprises 14 residues. The CDR3 bases are TGCAGTGCTAGGGGGGACGGATTATTCAATGAGCAGTTCTTC. It is translated as CSARGDGLFNEQFF.

Sample share makes this clonotype medium-sized. For a library built for alpha chains, this beta chain is a stray read; little rests on its size. The chain couples TRBV20-1 to TRBJ2-2; D unresolved. The CDR3 extends over 14 amino acids. Trimming took 0 bases from V and 6 from J, leaving 11 bases between them. CDR1 DFQATT and CDR2 SNEGSKA come from the germline V gene (reference sequence). The CDR3 spells CSARDNSGAGELFF. For the CDR3, the DNA is TGCAGTGCTAGAGACAATAGTGGGGCCGGGGAGCTGTTTTTT.

This clonotype appeared many times. Because the library targeted alpha chains, this beta chain is an off-target read whose size means little. The rearrangement joins TRBV7-9 to TRBJ2-7; D is unresolved. CDR1 and CDR2 from the germline V gene are SEHNR and FQNEAQ (reference sequence). The V and J ends lost 3 bases and 5 bases respectively, with 5 bases between them. This CDR3 is 11 amino acids long. CDR3 protein: CASSFNNEQYF. The CDR3 DNA is TGTGCCAGCAGCTTTAACAACGAGCAGTACTTC.

By sample fraction, this clonotype is medium-sized (0.01 to 0.1%). In a library made to pick up alpha chains, this beta chain is a stray read with a size that means little. The chain is built from TRBV4-2 and TRBJ1-5; no clear D. Germline V gene lookup returns CDR1 LGHNA and CDR2 YNFKEQ. CDR3 size: 14 residues. V was clipped by 2 bases and J by 7 bases, with 12 bases between them. The CDR3 protein is CASSQTSRHQPQHF. The CDR3 region has the DNA TGTGCCAGCAGCCAAACGTCACGGCACCAGCCCCAGCATTTT.

This clonotype is labeled medium-sized. This beta chain is off target for a library built for alpha chains, so its abundance means little. The chain couples TRBV28 to TRBJ1-2; 7 bases fit TRBD1. CDR1 is MDHEN and CDR2 is SYDVKM in the germline V gene. The CDR3 has 17 residues. Unmatched junction bases numbered 18, after V lost 7 bases and J lost 4 bases. The CDR3 DNA follows: TGTGCCAGCATCCAGGCTTCAGGGGGACTCTATTCCTATGGCTACACCTTC. It translates to CASIQASGGLYSYGYTF.

This clonotype has ten or more counts. This beta chain is off target for a library built for alpha chains, so its abundance means little. The chain uses TRBV5-1 and TRBJ2-3; a weak D match, TRBD2 (5 bases). V was cut by 0 bases and J by 0 bases, with 11 bases left in between. Germline loops: CDR1 SGHRS, CDR2 YFSETQ. The CDR3 loop spans 16 amino acids. The CDR3 loop reads CASSLDGDRSTDTQYF. In DNA form, the CDR3 reads TGCGCCAGCAGCTTGGACGGGGATCGTAGCACAGATACGCAGTATTTT.

This clonotype was picked up many times. This beta chain is a stray read from a library made for alpha chains; its abundance is not meaningful. The rearrangement links TRBV3-2 to TRBJ2-1; the table gives TRBD2 as D, unverified against the DNA. TRBV3-2 is flagged as a pseudogene. The CDR3 has 18 residues. The chain's CDR3 is CASSQEGTSGRARDEQFF. CDR3 sequence (DNA): TGTGCCAGCAGCCAGGAGGGAACTAGCGGGAGGGCCCGGGATGAGCAGTTCTTC.

This clonotype is labeled as medium-sized (0.01 to 0.1%). In a library made to pick up alpha chains, this beta chain is a stray read with a size that means little. V usage is TRBV5-1 and J usage is TRBJ2-7, with TRBD1 identical over 11 bases. Germline lookup yields CDR1 SGHRS and CDR2 YFSETQ. There are 14 residues in the CDR3. Trimming cost V 3 bases and J 4 bases; bases outside gene matches: 3. DNA for the CDR3: TGCGCCAGCAGCTCGGACAGGGGGCTTTACGAGCAGTACTTC. Amino acid sequence: CASSSDRGLYEQYF.

This clonotype is labeled as medium-sized. Because the library targeted alpha chains, this beta chain is an off-target read whose size means little. The chain has TRBV10-3 and TRBJ2-3; a weak D match, TRBD2 (5 bases). Per germline, CDR1 ENHRY and CDR2 SYGVKD. V lost 4 bases to trimming and J lost 1 base, with 18 bases between them. This CDR3 has 17 amino acids. The CDR3 is CAISALLTTIRTDTQYF. CDR3 nucleotide sequence: TGTGCCATCAGTGCTCTCTTAACGACTATTCGCACAGATACGCAGTATTTT.

This clonotype was observed many times. Since it is a stray read in a library aimed at alpha chains, this beta chain has a size that is not meaningful. The chain uses TRBV30 and TRBJ1-3, with 7 bases identical to TRBD1. CDR1 is GTSNPN, CDR2 SVGIG, per germline (reference sequence). V gave up 4 bases and J gave up 0 bases; unmatched junction bases: 6. CDR3 length: 15 amino acids. CDR3 protein: CAWTLTGSSGNTIYF. The CDR3 nucleotides read TGTGCCTGGACCTTGACAGGGTCCTCTGGAAACACCATATATTTT.

This clonotype has a count of ten or more. A library made for alpha chains picked up this beta chain off target, so its size means little. J is TRBJ2-6 and V is TRBV6-2 or TRBV6-3, with D perhaps assigned TRBD1 or TRBD2 (5 bases each). The CDR3 contains 15 residues. V shed 2 bases and J shed 4 bases, with 9 bases lying between them. The germline CDR1 and CDR2 sequences are MNHEY and SVGEGT. CDR3 sequence reads: CASSYRDGGANVLTF. Here the CDR3 DNA reads TGTGCCAGCAGTTACAGGGACGGCGGGGCCAACGTCCTGACTTTC.

This clonotype is medium-sized in the sample. The size of this beta chain means little, since it is a stray read in a library made for alpha chains. The chain uses TRBV27 and TRBJ2-2, with 13 bases matching TRBD2. CDR3 length: 16 residues. The germline V gene encodes CDR1 MNHEY and CDR2 SMNVEV (reference sequence). Trimming removed 4 bases from V and 6 bases from J; junction bases left unmatched: 5. The CDR3 loop reads CASSYGLAGVSGELFF. The DNA for the CDR3 is TGTGCCAGCAGTTATGGACTAGCGGGAGTGTCCGGGGAGCTGTTTTTT.

This clonotype was observed a few times. Since it is a stray read in a library aimed at alpha chains, this beta chain has a size that is not meaningful. The chain joins TRBV28 to TRBJ2-7; the D gene could be TRBD1 or TRBD2 (5 bases each). This CDR3 comprises 17 residues. CDR1 is MDHEN, CDR2 SYDVKM, per germline. Trimming pared 6 bases from V and 5 bases from J, leaving 26 bases between. The CDR3 sequence is CASSFTLGEPGSHEQYF. In nucleotides, the CDR3 is TGTGCCAGCAGCTTCACTTTGGGGGAGCCCGGGTCCCACGAGCAGTACTTC.